The sequence of this TCR beta chain was determined in a study of T-cell memory formation after mild COVID-19. This clonotype showed up just a few times. Its antigen is unknown. Germline CDR1 reads SGHRS; CDR2 reads YFSETQ. This CDR3 has 15 residues. The V gene lost 2 bases and the J gene lost 3 bases, with 15 bases spanning the gap. Study-wide results and limits: Pre-infection memory held some responding clones, suggesting pre-existing cross-reactive T cells responded.

From 5'RACE with constant-segment primers came TCR alpha and TCR beta cDNA libraries that carried sample barcodes and UMIs. Via MiXCR, TCRdb re-called the 5' RACE reads, giving one row per CDR3 protein. The table has about 400,000 distinct CDR3 sequences, about 24% seen once. Sample: PBMCs or a T cell subset sorted from them (not recorded which). The rearrangement uses TRBV5-1 and TRBJ2-7; possibly TRBD1 for D (7 bases). The receptor was isolated from an adult woman who had mild COVID-19 (a few samples of this study predate the infection). Cell type and time point are not known. In DNA form, the CDR3 reads TGCGCCAGCAGCTTCCCAGGGGGGCAGTTCTACGAGCAGTACTTC. Protein: CASSFPGGQFYEQYF.